This entry is about one TCR beta chain. The antigen is undetermined. Data came from immunoSEQ multiplex PCR; TCRdb stores just in-frame clones and leaves some out. This table has 450,000 to 700,000 clones, 95% to 96% appearing once. This entry belongs to a study of shared clonotypes between healthy human individuals. Study overall: Used for every donor were three CD4 naive, three CD4 memory, two CD8 naive and one CD8 memory plate.

Naive CD8 populations comprised CD45RO-negative cells positively selected for CCR7, excluding terminally differentiated effector memory CD45RA+ cells. Broader study findings: Richness estimates generally favored naive over memory subsets. A reduction in generation probabilities was seen for non-shared clonotypes relative to those shared by all four donors.

This receptor was identified in a woman in her 30s in good health. Material for sequencing was naive CD8+ T cells sorted from blood.

The CDR3 spells CASSLGTEPRGGYTF. CDR3 coding DNA: TGTGCCAGCAGTTTAGGGACGGAACCTCGGGGTGGCTACACCTTC. The rearrangement uses TRBV27 and TRBJ1-2; D is perhaps TRBD1 (5 bases). V was cut by 2 bases and J by 7 bases, with 17 bases left in between. Germline V gives CDR1 MNHEY, CDR2 SMNVEV (reference sequence). This CDR3 is 15 amino acids long.